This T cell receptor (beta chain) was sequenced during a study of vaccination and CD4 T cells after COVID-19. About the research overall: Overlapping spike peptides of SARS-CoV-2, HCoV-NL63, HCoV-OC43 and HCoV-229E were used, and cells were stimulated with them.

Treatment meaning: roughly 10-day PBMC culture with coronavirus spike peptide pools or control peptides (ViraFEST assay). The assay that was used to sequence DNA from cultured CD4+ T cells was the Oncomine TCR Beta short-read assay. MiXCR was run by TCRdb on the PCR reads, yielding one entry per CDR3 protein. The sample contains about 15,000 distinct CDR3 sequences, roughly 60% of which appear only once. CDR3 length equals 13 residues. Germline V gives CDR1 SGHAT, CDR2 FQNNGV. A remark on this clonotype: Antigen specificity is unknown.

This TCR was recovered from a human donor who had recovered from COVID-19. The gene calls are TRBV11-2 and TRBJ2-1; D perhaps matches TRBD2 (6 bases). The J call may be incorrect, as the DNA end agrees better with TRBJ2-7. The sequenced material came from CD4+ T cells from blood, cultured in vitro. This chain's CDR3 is CASSLRDPYEQYF. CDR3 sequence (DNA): TGTGCCAGCAGCCTGCGGGACCCCTACGAGCAGTACTTC.